These T cell receptor beta chains were read from a single sample in a study of blood T cells in healthy people across ages. A single record per CDR3 protein comes from TCRdb applying MiXCR to the 5' RACE reads. The sample consists of 780,000 or so distinct CDR3 sequences, roughly 50% of them appearing once. The sequencing input was blood. The origin of the receptors is a man at least 80 years old in good health. Both conserved end residues are part of each CDR3. D genes are given only for firm matches. Clone size is shown for a subset of rows, as once, few, many or a class of expanded clone.

CASSWGLQGVNTEAFF TGTGCCAGCAGTTGGGGATTACAGGGAGTGAACACTGAAGCTTTCTTT TRBJ1-1 TRBV27 few -
CASSDASGARNEQFF TGCGCCAGCAGTGACGCTAGCGGTGCTCGGAATGAGCAGTTCTTC TRBJ2-1 TRBV10-1 - TRBD2
CASSFTPGQGGTEAFF TGCGCCAGCAGCTTCACCCCGGGACAGGGGGGGACTGAAGCTTTCTTT TRBJ1-1 TRBV5-1 few TRBD1
CASSYVVTGELFF TGTGCCAGCAGTTACGTAGTGACCGGGGAGCTGTTTTTT TRBJ2-2 TRBV6-5 - -
CASSFGLPAYNEQFF TGTGCCAGCAGTTTCGGGCTCCCGGCCTACAATGAGCAGTTCTTC TRBJ2-1 TRBV12-3/TRBV12-4 - -
CASIGREQLDTQYF TGTGCCAGCATCGGGCGGGAGCAGTTGGATACGCAGTATTTT TRBJ2-3 TRBV2 - TRBD2
CSPGTSGRDYEQYF TGCAGCCCGGGGACTAGCGGGAGGGACTACGAGCAGTACTTC TRBJ2-7 TRBV29-1 few TRBD2
CASSFVRRAIFGEQYF TGTGCCAGCAGTTTTGTTCGCAGGGCAATCTTTGGGGAGCAGTACTTC TRBJ2-7 TRBV28 - -
CAISDPSRGPISRNIQYF TGTGCCATCAGTGACCCGAGCAGGGGGCCGATTTCTCGAAACATTCAGTACTTC TRBJ2-4 TRBV10-3 once TRBD1
CASSTSGGRYTDTQYF TGTGCCAGCAGCACCTCAGGGGGGAGGTACACGGATACGCAGTATTTT TRBJ2-3 TRBV11-2 once -
CASSPEAFRANVLTF TGTGCCAGCAGTCCCGAGGCCTTTCGGGCCAACGTCCTGACTTTC TRBJ2-6 TRBV27 few -
CASGPGLANPGRTYNEQFF TGTGCCAGCGGACCGGGACTAGCGAACCCTGGCCGGACATACAATGAGCAGTTCTTC TRBJ2-1 TRBV2 - TRBD2
CASSQEASGLPYEQYF TGTGCCAGCAGCCAAGAGGCCTCGGGACTCCCATACGAGCAGTACTTC TRBJ2-7 TRBV3-1 - -
CASSTGLAGGYSYEQYF TGTGCCAGCAGTACCGGACTAGCGGGAGGGTACTCCTACGAGCAGTACTTC TRBJ2-7 TRBV27 - TRBD2
CASSQSRGQGPQHF TGTGCCAGCAGCCAATCCCGAGGTCAGGGGCCCCAGCATTTT TRBJ1-5 TRBV16 - -
CASSLMGQGGGNEQFF TGCGCCAGCAGCCTTATGGGACAGGGTGGGGGCAATGAGCAGTTCTTC TRBJ2-1 TRBV5-1 few TRBD1
CASSLGRLAGGDTDTQYF TGCGCCAGCAGCTTGGGAAGACTAGCGGGAGGTGACACAGATACGCAGTATTTT TRBJ2-3 TRBV5-1 - TRBD2
CASSPSVGQTLNYGYTF TGTGCCAGCAGCCCGTCCGTCGGACAGACCTTAAACTATGGCTACACCTTC TRBJ1-2 TRBV3-1 - -
CASSLRLASADTQYF TGTGCCAGCAGTTTGAGGCTAGCCTCCGCAGATACGCAGTATTTT TRBJ2-3 TRBV27 - -
CASSVEGETQYF TGCGCCAGCAGCGTGGAGGGGGAGACCCAGTACTTC TRBJ2-5 TRBV5-1 - -
CAIRDGGSGEQYF TGTGCCATCAGGGACGGCGGTTCTGGCGAGCAGTACTTC TRBJ2-7 TRBV10-3 - -
CASSRPGGYAYF TGTGCCAGCAGCCGGCCGGGGGGATACGCGTATTTT TRBJ2-3 TRBV7-2 - TRBD2
CSAPHVPGYGYTF TGCAGTGCCCCGCACGTACCGGGGTATGGCTACACCTTC TRBJ1-2 TRBV20-1 few -
CASSYSGLAGVEQYF TGTGCCAGCAGTTACTCAGGACTAGCGGGAGTCGAGCAGTACTTC TRBJ2-7 TRBV6-5 - TRBD2
CSATNRGYEQYF TGCAGTGCTACAAACAGGGGCTACGAGCAGTACTTC TRBJ2-7 TRBV20-1 medium-sized TRBD1
CASSITRGATNEKLFF TGCGCCAGCAGCATAACCCGAGGGGCAACTAATGAAAAACTGTTTTTT TRBJ1-4 TRBV5-1 - -
CASSLAGVGYTF TGTGCCAGCAGTCTGGCAGGGGTAGGCTACACCTTC TRBJ1-2 TRBV25-1 - -
CASSLGSGPIILKNIQYF TGTGCCAGCAGCTTAGGCTCGGGGCCGATCATTCTTAAAAACATTCAGTACTTC TRBJ2-4 TRBV13 - -
CASTQYGAQGEQFF TGTGCCAGCACCCAATACGGGGCTCAGGGTGAGCAGTTCTTC TRBJ2-1 TRBV12-3/TRBV12-4 few -
CASTARLSSSYEQYF TGTGCCAGCACGGCCAGGCTCAGTAGCTCCTACGAGCAGTACTTC TRBJ2-7 TRBV2 - -
CASSQDRSEQYF TGTGCCAGCAGCCAAGATCGTAGCGAGCAGTACTTC TRBJ2-7 TRBV14 few -
CASSFSQGSNTEAFF TGTGCCAGCAGCTTCAGTCAGGGATCGAACACTGAAGCTTTCTTT TRBJ1-1 TRBV7-9 few -